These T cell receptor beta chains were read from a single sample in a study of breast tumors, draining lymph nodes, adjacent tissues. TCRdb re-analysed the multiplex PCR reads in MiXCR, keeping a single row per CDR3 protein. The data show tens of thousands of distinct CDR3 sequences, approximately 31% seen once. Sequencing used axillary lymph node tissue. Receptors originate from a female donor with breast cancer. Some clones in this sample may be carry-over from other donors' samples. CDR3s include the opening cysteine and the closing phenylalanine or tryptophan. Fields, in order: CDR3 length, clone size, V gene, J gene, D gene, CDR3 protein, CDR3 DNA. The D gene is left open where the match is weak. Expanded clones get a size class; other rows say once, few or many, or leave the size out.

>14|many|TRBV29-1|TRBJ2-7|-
CSVDWGRGTYEQYF
TGCAGCGTTGATTGGGGCCGCGGGACCTACGAGCAGTACTTC
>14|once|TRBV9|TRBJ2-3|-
CASSVRGSTDTPYF
TGTGCCAGCAGCGTAAGGGGAAGCACAGATACGCCGTATTTT
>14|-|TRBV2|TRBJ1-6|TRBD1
CASSRTGKNSPLHF
TGTGCCAGCAGCCGGACAGGGAAGAATTCACCCCTCCACTTT
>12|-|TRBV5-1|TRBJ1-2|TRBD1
CAGSLTGNGYTF
TGCGCCGGTAGCTTGACAGGGAATGGCTACACCTTC
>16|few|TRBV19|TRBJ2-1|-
CASSIFQGSPSSEQFF
TGTGCCAGTAGTATCTTTCAGGGGTCGCCCTCCAGCGAGCAGTTCTTC
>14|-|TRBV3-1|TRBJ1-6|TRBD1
CASSRRQGNSPLHF
TGTGCCAGCAGCCGTCGACAGGGAAATTCACCCCTCCACTTT
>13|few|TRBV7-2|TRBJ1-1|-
CASSQSRTEEAFF
TGTGCCAGCAGCCAATCCCGCACCGAAGAAGCTTTCTTT
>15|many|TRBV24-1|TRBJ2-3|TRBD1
CATSGAGTGVDTQYF
TGTGCCACCAGTGGGGCGGGGACAGGGGTCGACACGCAGTATTTT
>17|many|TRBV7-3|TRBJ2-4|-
CASSLTGSGLAKNIQYF
TGTGCCAGCAGCTTAACGGGGTCAGGGTTAGCCAAAAACATTCAGTACTTC
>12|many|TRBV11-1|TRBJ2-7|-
CASSFGGHEQYF
TGTGCCAGCAGCTTTGGGGGCCACGAGCAGTACTTC
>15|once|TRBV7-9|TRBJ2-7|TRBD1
CASSPPGQGRNEQYF
TGTGCCAGCAGCCCACCGGGACAGGGGAGGAACGAGCAGTACTTC
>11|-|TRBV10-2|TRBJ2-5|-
CVSSDQWTQYF
TGCGTCAGCAGTGACCAGTGGACCCAGTACTTC
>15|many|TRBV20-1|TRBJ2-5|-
CSATQLGAGYATQYF
TGCAGTGCTACCCAACTGGGAGCGGGTTACGCGACCCAGTACTTC
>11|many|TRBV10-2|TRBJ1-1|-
CASSRAVEAFF
TGCGCCAGCAGTCGGGCCGTTGAAGCTTTCTTT
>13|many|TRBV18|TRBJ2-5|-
CASSPPTKETQYF
TGTGCCAGCTCACCACCGACGAAAGAGACCCAGTACTTC
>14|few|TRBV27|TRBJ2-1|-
CASSLGYRHNEQFF
TGTGCCAGCAGTTTAGGGTACAGGCACAATGAGCAGTTCTTC
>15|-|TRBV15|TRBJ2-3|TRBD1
CATSRGTGGPDTQYF
TGTGCCACCAGCAGGGGGACAGGGGGCCCCGATACGCAGTATTTT
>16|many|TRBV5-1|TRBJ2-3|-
CASSVEGRGSTDTQYF
TGCGCCAGCAGCGTGGAGGGCAGGGGGAGTACAGATACGCAGTATTTT
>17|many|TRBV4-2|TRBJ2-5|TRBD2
CASSQDLRAGGAETQYF
TGTGCCAGCAGCCAAGATCTCCGGGCGGGAGGGGCAGAGACCCAGTACTTC
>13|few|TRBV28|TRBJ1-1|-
CASSQGLNTEAFF
TGTGCCAGCAGCCAAGGCTTGAACACTGAAGCTTTCTTT
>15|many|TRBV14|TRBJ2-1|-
CASSQDIASYNEQFF
TGTGCCAGCAGCCAAGATATCGCCTCCTACAATGAGCAGTTCTTC
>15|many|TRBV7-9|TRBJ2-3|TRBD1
CASSFWDRGSDTQYF
TGTGCCAGCAGCTTTTGGGACAGGGGATCCGATACGCAGTATTTT
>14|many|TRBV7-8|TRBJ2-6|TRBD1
CASSVIRGTNVLTF
TGTGCCAGCAGCGTCATCAGGGGGACCAACGTCCTGACTTTC
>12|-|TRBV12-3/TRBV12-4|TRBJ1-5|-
CASSIAGLDEHF
TGTGCCAGCAGCATCGCGGGGCTTGACGAGCATTTT
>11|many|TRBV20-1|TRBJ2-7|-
CSATRVYEQYF
TGCAGTGCTACCAGGGTCTACGAGCAGTACTTC
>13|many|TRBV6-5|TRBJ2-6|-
CASMYSGANVLTF
TGTGCCAGCATGTACTCTGGGGCCAACGTCCTGACTTTC